Listed below are T cell receptor beta chains from one sample, sequenced in a study of post-analysis software for immune sequencing data. TCRdb recomputed calls from the PCR reads with MiXCR, one row per CDR3 protein. The sample contains about 620,000 distinct CDR3 sequences, roughly 47% of which appear only once. Sequencing was carried out using blood. The receptors come from a girl between 10 and 17 years old with multiple sclerosis. Each CDR3 is given with its conserved first and last residue. D genes are given only for firm matches. The size of a clone is reported for some rows only, either as once, few or many, or as a class for expanded clones.

length	D	J	V	size	DNA	CDR3
15	TRBD2	TRBJ2-3	TRBV5-1	.	TGCGCCAGCAGCTTACTAGCGGGAGTCGAGGGTACGCAGTATTTT	CASSLLAGVEGTQYF
17	TRBD2	TRBJ2-7	TRBV4-2	.	TGTGCCAGCAGCCAAGATCTCGACGCTAGCGGGAGTTACGAGCAGTACTTC	CASSQDLDASGSYEQYF
15	TRBD1	TRBJ2-3	TRBV24-1	.	TGTGCCACCAGTGACGCCGGACAGGGGAGAGATACGCAGTATTTT	CATSDAGQGRDTQYF
12	.	TRBJ2-4	TRBV7-9	.	TGTGCCAGCAGCGGAGGGGACGGGCCACAGTACTTC	CASSGGDGPQYF
12	.	TRBJ2-5	TRBV12-3/TRBV12-4	.	TGTGCCAGCAGTTTATGGGTAGAGACCCAGTACTTC	CASSLWVETQYF
14	.	TRBJ2-5	TRBV6-5	few	TGTGCCAGCAGTCCCTTACTAAGGGGGGAGACCCAGTACTTC	CASSPLLRGETQYF
15	TRBD1	TRBJ1-5	TRBV7-2	few	TGTGCCAGCAGCACTCGGACAGGGGGCGGGCAGCCCCAGCATTTT	CASSTRTGGGQPQHF
16	.	TRBJ1-6	TRBV12-3/TRBV12-4	once	TGTGCCAGCAGTTTTAGGCGAGTTGACTTTAATTCACCCCTCCACTTT	CASSFRRVDFNSPLHF
15	.	TRBJ1-2	TRBV7-3	few	TGTGCCAGCAGCTTAACTAAACAGGAACCTGGAGGCTACACCTTC	CASSLTKQEPGGYTF
15	.	TRBJ1-2	TRBV7-9	.	TGTGCCAGCAGCTTAGCGTTAGGAGGAAAATATGGCTACACCTTC	CASSLALGGKYGYTF
12	.	TRBJ2-1	TRBV13	.	TGTGCCAGCCAGAGGCTAGGAAATGAGCAGTTCTTC	CASQRLGNEQFF
12	.	TRBJ1-1	TRBV5-1	.	TGCGCCAGCCGATACGGGAACACTGAAGCTTTCTTT	CASRYGNTEAFF
12	.	TRBJ1-2	TRBV15	.	TGTGCCACCAGTAAACAGGGAGGTGGCTACACCTTC	CATSKQGGGYTF
15	.	TRBJ2-7	TRBV5-1	.	TGCGCCAGCAGCTTGGCCGCGGTAAGGACCTACGAGCAGTACTTC	CASSLAAVRTYEQYF
14	TRBD1	TRBJ2-7	TRBV5-1	.	TGCGCCAGCAGCGGGACAGTAGCAGGGGACGAGCAGTACTTC	CASSGTVAGDEQYF
15	.	TRBJ2-6	TRBV24-1	few	TGTGCCACCAGTGACAGGGAAGCTGGGGCCAACGTCCTGACTTTC	CATSDREAGANVLTF
14	.	TRBJ1-1	TRBV2	.	TGTGCCAGCAGTGCTGAAAACGACAGTCTTGAAGCTTTCTTT	CASSAENDSLEAFF
14	.	TRBJ1-1	TRBV6-1	.	TGTGCCAGCAGAATAACAGGGTTAAACACTGAAGCTTTCTTT	CASRITGLNTEAFF
14	.	TRBJ2-7	TRBV20-1	few	TGCAGTGCTAGGCTTAGTACCGGGGTTTTCGAGCAGTACTTC	CSARLSTGVFEQYF
14	.	TRBJ2-7	TRBV12-3/TRBV12-4	.	TGTGCCAGCCAATTCCTGGGGGGCCCCCACGAGCAGTACTTC	CASQFLGGPHEQYF
13	.	TRBJ2-5	TRBV7-9	.	TGTGCCAGCAGCGCCCACAGGGAAGAGACCCAGTACTTC	CASSAHREETQYF
12	.	TRBJ2-3	TRBV2	.	TGTGCCAGCACCAGCCCTGGAGGTACGCAGTATTTT	CASTSPGGTQYF